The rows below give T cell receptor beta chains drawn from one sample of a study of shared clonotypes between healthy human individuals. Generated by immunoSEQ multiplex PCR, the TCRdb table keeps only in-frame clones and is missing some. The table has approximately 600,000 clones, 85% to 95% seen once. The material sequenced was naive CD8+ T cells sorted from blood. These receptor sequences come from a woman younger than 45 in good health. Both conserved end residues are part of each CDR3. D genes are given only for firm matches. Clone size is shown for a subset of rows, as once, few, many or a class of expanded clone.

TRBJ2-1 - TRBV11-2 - TGTGCCAGCAGCCCATTCGAGGGAGTAGTGAGTAATGAGCAGTTCTTC CASSPFEGVVSNEQFF
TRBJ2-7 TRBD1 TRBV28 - TGTGCCAGCAGTGACAGGGCCCCCTACGAGCAGTACTTC CASSDRAPYEQYF
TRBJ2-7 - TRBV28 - TGTGCCAGCAGCCTGATTCCCCCTCCCTACGAGCAGTACTTC CASSLIPPPYEQYF
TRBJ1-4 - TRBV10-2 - TGCGCCAGCAGTCCGGAGAGGGTTGAAAAACTGTTTTTT CASSPERVEKLFF
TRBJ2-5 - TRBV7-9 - TGTGCCAGCAGCTTTTGGAGGGAAGAGACCCAGTACTTC CASSFWREETQYF
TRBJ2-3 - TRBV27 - TGTGCCAGCAGGACTGTATCTAGCACAGATACGCAGTATTTT CASRTVSSTDTQYF
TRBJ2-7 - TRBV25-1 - TGTGCCAGCAGTGCCCCCGGAGGCGAGCAGTACTTC CASSAPGGEQYF
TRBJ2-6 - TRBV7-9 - TGTGCCAGCAGACAGGGCGCTGCAGGGACTGGGGCCAACGTCCTGACTTTC CASRQGAAGTGANVLTF
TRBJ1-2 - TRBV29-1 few TGCAGCGTTCCCTTGCGGGTGGGCGGCTACACCTTC CSVPLRVGGYTF
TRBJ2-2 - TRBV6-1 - TGTGCCAGCAGTGAAGCCAGGTCAGGGACCTCCGGGGAGCTGTTTTTT CASSEARSGTSGELFF
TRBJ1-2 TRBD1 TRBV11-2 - TGTGCCAGCAGCTTAGGGACAGGGAACTATGGCTACACCTTC CASSLGTGNYGYTF
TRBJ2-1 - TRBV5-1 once TGCGCCAGCAGCTCGGTACTCAAGCCCACCTACAATGAGCAGTTCTTC CASSSVLKPTYNEQFF
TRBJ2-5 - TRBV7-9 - TGTGCCAGCACCCGACTTTCTTATGTCCCGTACTTC CASTRLSYVPYF
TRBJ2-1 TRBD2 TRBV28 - TGTGCCAGCAGTCTAGCGGGAGGTCACAATGAGCAGTTCTTC CASSLAGGHNEQFF
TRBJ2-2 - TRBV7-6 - TGTGCCAGCAGCATAGATTCTAGCGGGGAGCTGTTTTTT CASSIDSSGELFF
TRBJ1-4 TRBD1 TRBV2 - TGTGCCAGCATGGGGGGACAGGGATTTGAAAAACTGTTTTTT CASMGGQGFEKLFF
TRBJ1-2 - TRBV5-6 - TGTGCCAGCAGCCCTTGGGAGGTCCCAGCGGCTAACTATGGCTACACCTTC CASSPWEVPAANYGYTF
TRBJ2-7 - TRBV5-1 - TGCGCCAGCAGCTTGGCGGACAACTCCTACGAGCAGTACTTC CASSLADNSYEQYF
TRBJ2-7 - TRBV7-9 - TGTGCCAGCAGCTTAGCTGGGTTCGAGCAGTACTTC CASSLAGFEQYF